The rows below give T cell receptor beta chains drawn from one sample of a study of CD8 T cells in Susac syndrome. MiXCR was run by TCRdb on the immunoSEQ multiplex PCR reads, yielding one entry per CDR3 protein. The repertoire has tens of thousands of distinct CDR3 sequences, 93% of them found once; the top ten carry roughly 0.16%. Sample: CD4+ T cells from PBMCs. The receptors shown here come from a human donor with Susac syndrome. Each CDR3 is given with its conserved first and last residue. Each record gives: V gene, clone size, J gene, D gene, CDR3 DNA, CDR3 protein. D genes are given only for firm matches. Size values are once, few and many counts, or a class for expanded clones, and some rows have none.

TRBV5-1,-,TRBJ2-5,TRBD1,TGCGCCAGCAGCTTGGGGACAGGGGGCGTAGAGACCCAGTACTTC,CASSLGTGGVETQYF
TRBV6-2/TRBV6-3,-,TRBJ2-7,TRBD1,TGTGCCACGCAGACAGGGGGGAACGAGCAGTACTTC,CATQTGGNEQYF
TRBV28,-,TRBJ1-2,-,TGTGCCAGCAGTTTAGGGCGAGGGATTCCGGCTAACTATGGCTACACCTTC,CASSLGRGIPANYGYTF
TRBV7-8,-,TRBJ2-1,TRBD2,TGTGCCAGCAGCCCCCGGACTAGCGGGGGGGCCTCCTACAATGAGCAGTTCTTC,CASSPRTSGGASYNEQFF
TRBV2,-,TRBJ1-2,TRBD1,TGTGCCAGCAGTGACCCAGGGACAGGGGGCGACTATGGCTACACCTTC,CASSDPGTGGDYGYTF
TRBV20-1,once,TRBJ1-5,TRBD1,TGCAGTGCTAGGACAGGGGGTCAGCCCCAGCATTTT,CSARTGGQPQHF
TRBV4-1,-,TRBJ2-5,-,TGCGCCAGCAGCCAGGATCTTCCGGGGGAGACCCAGTACTTC,CASSQDLPGETQYF
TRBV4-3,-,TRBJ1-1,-,TGCGCCAGCAGCCAAGGGGACCATGACACTGAAGCTTTCTTT,CASSQGDHDTEAFF
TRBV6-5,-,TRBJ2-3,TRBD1,TGTGCCAGCAGTTACTCTGACAGGGGTCGGTCTGGGTTCACAGATACGCAGTATTTT,CASSYSDRGRSGFTDTQYF
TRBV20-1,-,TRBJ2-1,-,TGCAGTGCTCCAATCAGGGGCGCTAGCTCCTACAATGAGCAGTTCTTC,CSAPIRGASSYNEQFF
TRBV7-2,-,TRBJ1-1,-,TGTGCCAGCAGCTTGGGAGGGGGGACTGAAGCTTTCTTT,CASSLGGGTEAFF
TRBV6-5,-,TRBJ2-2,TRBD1,TGTGCCAGCAGTTCGGACAGGGGGCAGATTGTAGACACCGGGGAGCTGTTTTTT,CASSSDRGQIVDTGELFF
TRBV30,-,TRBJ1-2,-,TGTGCCTGGAAGGGGACATGGCAGGGTGGTGGCTACACCTTC,CAWKGTWQGGGYTF
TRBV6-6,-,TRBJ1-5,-,TGTGCCAGCAGAGCCGACAATCAGCCCCAGCATTTT,CASRADNQPQHF
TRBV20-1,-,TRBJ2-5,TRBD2,TGCAGTGCTAGGAGCGGGGGGGGAGAGACCCAGTACTTC,CSARSGGGETQYF
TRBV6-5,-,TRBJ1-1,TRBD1,TGTGCCAGCAGTAGCCCGACAGGGCTGGGCACTGAAGCTTTCTTT,CASSSPTGLGTEAFF
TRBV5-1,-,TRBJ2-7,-,TGCGCCAGCAGCTGGGACGGGAGCTCCTACGAGCAGTACTTC,CASSWDGSSYEQYF
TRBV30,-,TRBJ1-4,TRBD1,TGTGCCTGGGCTAACGGACAGGGGCGGAAACTGTTTTTT,CAWANGQGRKLFF
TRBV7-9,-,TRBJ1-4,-,TGTGCCAGCAGCTTAGCGGAGAGGGGGAGTGAAAAACTGTTTTTT,CASSLAERGSEKLFF
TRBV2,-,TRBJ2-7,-,TGTGCCAGCAGTGAGACCTCCTACGAGCAGTACTTC,CASSETSYEQYF
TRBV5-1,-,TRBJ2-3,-,TGCGCCAGCAGCCCTACGGGGTGGGCCACAGATACGCAGTATTTT,CASSPTGWATDTQYF
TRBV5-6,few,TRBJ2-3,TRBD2,TGTGCCAGCAGCTTGGAAGGGCGGGGGGGCGGTACGCAGTATTTT,CASSLEGRGGGTQYF
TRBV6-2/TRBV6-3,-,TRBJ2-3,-,TGTGCCAGCAGTTACTCGGTTATCACAGATACGCAGTATTTT,CASSYSVITDTQYF
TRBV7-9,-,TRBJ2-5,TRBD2,TGTGCCAGCAGTAAATCTAGCGGGGGAGAGACCCAGTACTTC,CASSKSSGGETQYF
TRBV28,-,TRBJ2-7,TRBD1,TGTGCCAGCACCCAGACAGGGGGAATCTCCTACGAGCAGTACTTC,CASTQTGGISYEQYF
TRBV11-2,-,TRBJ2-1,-,TGTGCCAGCAGCCACCTCCGGGGGAAGGGAGGTCGGTTCTTC,CASSHLRGKGGRFF
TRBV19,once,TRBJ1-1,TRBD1,TGTGCCAGTAGAGACAGGGGAGGGGTGAACACTGAAGCTTTCTTT,CASRDRGGVNTEAFF
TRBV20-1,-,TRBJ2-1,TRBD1,TGCAGTGCGCTCCGGGGGGACAGGGGGTACAATGAGCAGTTCTTC,CSALRGDRGYNEQFF